Only a few counts were recorded for the clone carrying this T cell receptor beta chain. The data stem from a study of OX40 agonist ivuxolimab in advanced cancers. Whole-study context: Dosing consisted of intravenous ivuxolimab at 0.01 to 10 mg/kg every 2 weeks.

The V end lost 6 bases, the J end lost 3 bases, and 12 bases lay between the germline ends. Germline V CDR1 and CDR2: LNHDA, SQIVND (reference sequence). This CDR3 spans 13 amino acids. Repertoires were generated with immunoSEQ multiplex PCR, while TCRdb's copy carries only in-frame clones and drops some. The table lists about 50,000 clones, approximately 93% of them singletons. This material consisted of CD4+ or CD8+ T cells sorted from blood, taken in a trial of the OX40 agonist ivuxolimab. This sequence joins TRBV19 and TRBJ2-7, with D possibly matching TRBD2 (5 bases). This TCR was recovered from an adult with an advanced solid tumor such as melanoma, head and neck, liver or kidney cancer. The CDR3 DNA reads as TGTGCCAGTAGAGGAACGGGGAGCTACGAGCAGTACTTC. This gives the protein CASRGTGSYEQYF.